The present T cell receptor (beta chain) was sequenced within a study of shared clonotypes between healthy human individuals (dated by TCRdb to 2018 to 2021). Describing the broader study: The cohort included three men and a couple of women between 18 and 49 years of age. The study deeply sequenced blood TCR repertoires of five healthy adults to estimate repertoire size and the extent of clonotype sharing between individuals. Libraries were prepared and TCR repertoires were sequenced by different laboratories using diverse techniques, in order to increase sequencing depth and limit assay-specific biases. Per donor, three plates each were used for CD4 naive and CD4 memory, two for CD8 naive, and one for CD8 memory. Leukapheresis yielded between about 0.94 and 9.5 billion PBMCs per donor.

In regard to this clone: Its specific antigen is unknown. No base quality values were provided; no much bigger clone lies one nucleotide off.

Healthy HIV-negative adults with no recently reported acute infections or vaccinations were included as donors. Every donor was a Caucasian adult living in Nashville, Tennessee, USA. Magnetic negative selection was used to enrich CD4+ T cells, after which naive cells were positively selected on CD45RA and the negative fraction became the memory subset. After blood collection by leukapheresis, PBMCs were isolated using Ficoll-Histopaque density gradient centrifugation and then cryopreserved in the vapor phase of liquid nitrogen. Analytical flow cytometry was used to check the purity and quantity of each magnetically sorted T cell population. Genomic DNA was isolated from each sorted fraction and quantified by UV absorbance on a Nanodrop 2000c. TCR CDR3 regions were amplified from genomic DNA by multiplex PCR using the deep immunoSEQ assay. Extracted genomic DNA from each cell subset was spread evenly across all wells of several immunoSEQ 96-well plates, with each plate serving as a replicate. For sorted subsets, about 200 ng genomic DNA, equal to 30,000 or so T cell genomes, was loaded into each replicate PCR. Purified libraries were quantified with a Qubit 3.0 fluorometer, sized on a Bioanalyzer 2100, and re-quantified with the KAPA Library Quantification kit. A separate single-read 150-cycle Illumina NextSeq 550 flow cell was used to sequence each immunoSEQ 96-well plate. The paper's processing steps were these. Because the immunoSEQ output included only junctional sequences and no quality scores, the filtering could not be the same as the filtering used for full-length reads. To assign V/J genes and CDR3, sequences were annotated against IMGT germline references using PyIR, a Python wrapper for IgBLAST v1.9. Reads were removed for weak V/J assignments (E-value above 1e-6), missing CDR3, stop codons, out-of-frame junctions, or ambiguous translated residues. V3J clonotypes were defined as sequences sharing the same inferred V gene, J gene, and CDR3 amino acid sequence. Percentage overlap between repertoires was computed as shared unique clonotypes divided by the size of the smaller repertoire. Repertoire richness was assessed with RTK rarefaction, the Chao1 estimator, and Recon v2.1 estimates of unobserved clonotypes. Generation probabilities were computed with OLGA for all TCRbeta clonotypes obtained by the gDNA method from a few donors. The immuneACCESS repertoire file appears here via TCRdb, limited to in-frame rearrangements. These files lack a portion of the clones; in checked studies, under half of the deficit traces to unresolved V genes, and the cause of the others is not known. The V and J calls and clone size were taken over from that table, and D and trimming were inferred from the DNA. The sample table lists just over 2,000,000 clones, about 95% of them with a count of one. The ten largest clones represent about 0.13% of the sample.

Trimming at the junction amounts to 1 base on V and 2 bases on J, and the germline ends lie 9 bases apart. From its cysteine to its phenylalanine, the CDR3 spans 13 amino acids. The read is trimmed to its CDR3 DNA, 39 bases read in frame from base 1. CDR1 and CDR2 are drawn from the germline V gene (reference sequence): GTSNPN, SVGIG. What the work shows at the level of the full study, not this receptor alone: Larger estimated clonotype richness was generally found for naive subsets than for memory subsets. Even with the large sequencing depth, rarefaction of the sorted-subset datasets indicated that sequencing was incomplete. Based on pairwise subsampling, the degree of clonotype sharing among donors was expected to be affected by sequencing depth. Sampling was restricted to blood, and TCR repertoires in tissue are likely to differ from TCR repertoires in blood. Across a few donors, 4.5% to 6.5% of naive CD4, over 3% of naive CD8, roughly 2.2% of memory CD4, and under 0.45% of memory CD8 clonotypes were shared. Because the study included only a small number of donors, the genetic and exposure-history diversity represented was limited. Compared with non-shared clonotypes, clonotypes shared by all four sorted-subset donors had higher generation probabilities.

The origin of this receptor is a man between 18 and 29 years old in good health. The sample consisted of naive CD4+ T cells sorted from blood. What this sample's cell subset or site label stands for: CD45RA+ positively selected. The sequence links TRBV30 to TRBJ2-7, and the D gene may be TRBD1, 6 bases matching. For the CDR3, the sequence is CAWSATGPYEQYF. At the DNA level, the sequence is TGTGCCTGGAGTGCAACAGGGCCCTACGAGCAGTACTTC.